The 12 T cell receptor beta chains listed next were all sequenced from one sample in a study of T cells after yellow fever vaccination. TCRdb recomputed calls from the 5' RACE reads with MiXCR, one row per CDR3 protein. The sample consists of tens of thousands of distinct CDR3 sequences, around 7.7% of them appearing once. Sequenced material: CD8+ T cells sorted from PBMCs, taken on the day of the yellow fever booster vaccination. These receptors all stem from a man younger than 40 who received the YFV17D yellow fever vaccine.

This clonotype was observed many times. The chain recombines TRBV7-9 with TRBJ2-2; 11 bases match TRBD2. The CDR3 contains 17 residues. V was clipped by 5 bases and J by 1 base; unmatched bases: 6. Germline values: CDR1 SEHNR, CDR2 FQNEAQ (reference sequence). The CDR3 loop is CASSQGLAGWNTGELFF. CDR3 nucleotides: TGTGCCAGCAGCCAAGGACTAGCGGGTTGGAACACCGGGGAGCTGTTTTTT.

This clonotype showed up many times. This chain uses TRBV2 with TRBJ2-7; 7 bases fit TRBD2. Germline CDR1 reads SNHLY; CDR2 reads FYNNEI. The CDR3 totals 14 residues. V lost 5 bases, J lost 1 base, and 5 bases stayed unmatched. The CDR3: CASSYRDYSYEQYF. The CDR3 DNA follows: TGTGCCAGCAGTTACCGGGACTATTCCTACGAGCAGTACTTC.

The chain combines TRBV13 with TRBJ2-7; maybe TRBD2 (6 bases). Germline V gives CDR1 PRHDT, CDR2 FYEKMQ (reference sequence). The germline V and J ends were trimmed by 2 bases and 1 base, with 12 bases remaining between them. The CDR3 is 15 residues long. The CDR3 DNA reads as TGTGCCAGCAGCTTACGGGAGCAAGGGTCCTACGAGCAGTACTTC. Translating gives CASSLREQGSYEQYF.

The chain carries TRBV6-2 or TRBV6-3 and TRBJ2-7, with D perhaps matching TRBD1 (5 bases). The CDR3 loop spans 16 amino acids. V lost 2 bases to trimming and J lost 2 bases, with 16 bases between them. CDR1 and CDR2 (germline): MNHEY, SVGEGT. The DNA of the CDR3 is TGTGCCAGCAGTTACGCGGCGTTGGGGCAAACCTACGAGCAGTACTTC. As protein: CASSYAALGQTYEQYF.

This clonotype came up a few times. The rearrangement links TRBV5-6 to TRBJ2-5; a weak D match, TRBD2 (5 bases). The CDR3 runs to 12 residues. The ends were cut back, 7 bases at V and 2 bases at J, with 9 bases in the middle. Germline V lookup: CDR1 SGHDT, CDR2 YYEEEE. This CDR3 reads CASGGQQETQYF. In DNA form, the CDR3 reads TGTGCCAGCGGCGGGCAGCAAGAGACCCAGTACTTC.

This clonotype was observed a few times. The chain links TRBV20-1 to TRBJ1-5; D ambiguous. The CDR3 is 14 residues long. With 6 bases removed from V and 0 bases from J, the gap between germline ends came to 12 bases. In germline, CDR1 is DFQATT, CDR2 SNEGSKA (reference sequence). CDR3 in amino acids: CSAPGVNSNQPQHF. CDR3 bases: TGCAGTGCCCCGGGAGTGAATAGCAATCAGCCCCAGCATTTT.

The rearrangement joins TRBV7-9 to TRBJ2-1; the D is unclear. The CDR3 is 15 amino acids. The germline V gene encodes CDR1 SEHNR and CDR2 FQNEAQ (reference sequence). The V and J ends lost 5 bases and 5 bases respectively, with 16 bases between them. For the CDR3, the DNA is TGTGCCAGCAGCCAAGAGGTAGTCGCCAACAATGAGCAGTTCTTC. It yields the protein CASSQEVVANNEQFF. Combining the CDR3 with reference TRBV7-9 and TRBJ2-1 gives the whole variable domain DTGVSQNPRHKITKRGQNVTFRCDPISEHNRLYWYRQTLGQGPEFLTYFQNEAQLEKSRLLSDRFSAERPKGSFSTLEIQRTEQGDSAMYLCASSQEVVANNEQFFGPGTRLTVL.

This clonotype was observed a handful of times. V usage is TRBV15 and J usage is TRBJ1-2; D is unclear. Trimming left V 4 bases short and J 3 bases short, with 6 bases between. The CDR3 runs to 12 residues. Per the germline V gene, CDR1 is LNHNV and CDR2 is YYDKDF (reference sequence). The CDR3 DNA follows: TGTGCCACCAGCACAGTGGACTATGGCTACACCTTC. It specifies CATSTVDYGYTF.

This sequence joins TRBV7-2 and TRBJ2-3, with D tentatively TRBD1 or TRBD2 (5 bases each). Deletions cut 1 base from V and 9 bases from J, with 17 bases between. From germline, CDR1 is SGHTA and CDR2 FQGNSA. This CDR3 spans 15 amino acids. CDR3 sequence: CASSLDEVVRGTQYF. DNA for the CDR3: TGTGCCAGCAGCTTAGATGAAGTAGTGAGGGGAACGCAGTATTTT.

This clonotype was seen a handful of times. The chain couples TRBV4-2 to TRBJ2-4; 8 nucleotides match TRBD1. V lost 4 bases, J lost 1 base, and 15 bases stayed unmatched. The germline V gene encodes CDR1 LGHNA and CDR2 YNFKEQ. This CDR3 has 19 amino acids. The CDR3 reads CASSPIPGQDTPAKNIQYF. The DNA for the CDR3 is TGTGCCAGCAGCCCCATACCGGGACAGGACACCCCTGCCAAAAACATTCAGTACTTC.

This clonotype was detected a few times. This rearrangement joins TRBV2 to TRBJ1-6; weak D call: TRBD1 (5 bases). The CDR3 has 16 residues. Between the trimmed V and J ends, which lost 6 bases and 6 bases, there was a span of 18 bases. The germline V gene has CDR1 SNHLY and CDR2 FYNNEI. Written as DNA, the CDR3 is TGTGCCAGCAGGCAGGACACTAGCATTTTTAATTCACCCCTCCACTTT. It translates to CASRQDTSIFNSPLHF.

This clonotype was detected many times. J is TRBJ1-5 and V is TRBV28; 7 nucleotides agree with TRBD1. The CDR3 has 13 residues. The germline V gene has CDR1 MDHEN and CDR2 SYDVKM. The V segment lost 6 bases and the J segment 11 bases; nucleotides outside the gene matches: 10. Written as DNA, the CDR3 is TGTGCCAGCAGCCGGACAGGTCCGCTGACCCAGCATTTT. Its translation is CASSRTGPLTQHF.